This is a list of T cell receptor beta chains from one sample in a study of graft-versus-host responses after intestinal transplantation. Measured with immunoSEQ multiplex PCR; TCRdb has only the in-frame clones, and not every one. This sample has about 93,000 clones; 90% to 95% occur once, and the top ten carry about 0.5%. The antigens of these receptors remain unknown. Sequences were derived from unstimulated CD8+ T cells sorted from spleen or lymph node cells, sampled before intestinal transplant. The receptors here all came from a human donor who received an intestinal transplant. Each CDR3 is given with its conserved first and last residue. A clone size is listed for some rows: how often the clone was seen (once, few, many), or a class if it is expanded.

size,J,V,CDR3
NA,TRBJ1-5,TRBV6-1,CASRPDRGTQPQHF
NA,TRBJ2-3,TRBV19,CASSIGALQLAGVSGTQYF
NA,TRBJ2-1,TRBV6-1,CASRQGTAYYNEQFF
NA,TRBJ2-7,TRBV28,CASSLFRGRQYEQYF
NA,TRBJ2-7,TRBV11-2,CASSLDSGQGPEQYF
NA,TRBJ1-1,TRBV30,CACPGTGQRAFF
NA,TRBJ1-5,TRBV27,CASSLAGNQPQHF
once,TRBJ2-7,TRBV4-1,CASSQDLYEQYF
NA,NA,TRBV13,CASSLEGVFHEQYF
NA,TRBJ1-5,TRBV28,CASSFSSGYSNQPQHF
NA,TRBJ1-6,TRBV10-3,CAINHHNSILSPLHF
NA,TRBJ1-1,TRBV2,CASTYPLEPGGTEAFF
NA,TRBJ2-3,TRBV4-1,CASSGLVGASTDTQYF
NA,TRBJ1-1,TRBV25-1,CASSESGLMNTEAFF
NA,TRBJ2-7,TRBV6-1,CASSEKGGGSYEQYF
NA,TRBJ2-2,TRBV11-2,CASSLVTSGGGELFF
NA,TRBJ1-1,TRBV5-6,CASSLGPSEAFF
once,TRBJ2-1,TRBV4-1,CASSQRFVASYNEQFF
NA,TRBJ1-1,TRBV11-2,CASSSAPGHPGNTEAFF
NA,TRBJ1-1,TRBV5-6,CASSFGGQGHTEAFF
NA,TRBJ2-3,TRBV19,CASSPRTGVTDTQYF
NA,TRBJ1-2,TRBV13,CASSYGGDGYTF
NA,TRBJ1-1,TRBV5-1,CASNRGLMNTEAFF
NA,TRBJ2-3,TRBV6-5,CASRPGTGGADTQYF
NA,TRBJ2-1,TRBV6-5,CASSPGGARNEQFF
NA,TRBJ2-7,TRBV27,CASSFSAGDEQYF
NA,TRBJ1-1,TRBV4-2,CASTQNYEAFF
few,TRBJ2-7,TRBV7-9,CASSLADIAYEQYF
few,TRBJ2-5,TRBV5-1,CASSSGVMTGGRETQYF
NA,TRBJ2-1,TRBV2,CASLDGRASGDNEQFF
NA,TRBJ2-2,TRBV5-1,CASSLVIGGYRPARELFF
NA,TRBJ2-1,TRBV28,CASSFTPSRYNEQFF
NA,TRBJ2-1,TRBV9,CASSEGQGWDNEQFF
NA,TRBJ2-7,TRBV7-9,CASSRTGAGLLSSYEQYF
NA,TRBJ2-1,TRBV5-1,CASSSVPGLAGTSNEQFF
NA,TRBJ2-7,TRBV27,CASSSGTAYYEQYF
NA,TRBJ1-1,TRBV21-1,CASSKGEGNTEAFF
NA,TRBJ2-7,TRBV7-2,CASSYGQGTYEQYF
NA,TRBJ1-1,TRBV19,CASSTDTNTEAFF
NA,TRBJ2-2,TRBV4-1,CASSQLAGESGELFF
few,TRBJ1-1,TRBV4-3,CASSDDREAEAFF
NA,TRBJ1-1,TRBV19,CASSINSQWTEAFF
NA,TRBJ2-2,TRBV13,CASSSWTGDNTGELFF
NA,TRBJ2-3,TRBV9,CASSVSGSTDTQYF
once,TRBJ2-7,TRBV7-9,CASSHHPDRLSYEQYF
NA,TRBJ2-7,TRBV4-1,CASSQGGPPGSYEQYF
NA,TRBJ1-2,TRBV11-2,CASSHNRGPAAWGYTF
NA,TRBJ2-2,TRBV19,CASSWGLAGTGELFF
NA,TRBJ1-1,TRBV20-1,CSARPAGEAFF
NA,TRBJ2-7,TRBV7-7,CASSPQLGYEQYF
NA,TRBJ1-1,TRBV19,CASSSRAEAFF
NA,TRBJ2-1,TRBV9,CASSVGPSYEQFF
NA,TRBJ2-1,TRBV12-5,CASGLITSNYNEQFF
few,TRBJ2-2,TRBV6-1,CASTDTTGELFF